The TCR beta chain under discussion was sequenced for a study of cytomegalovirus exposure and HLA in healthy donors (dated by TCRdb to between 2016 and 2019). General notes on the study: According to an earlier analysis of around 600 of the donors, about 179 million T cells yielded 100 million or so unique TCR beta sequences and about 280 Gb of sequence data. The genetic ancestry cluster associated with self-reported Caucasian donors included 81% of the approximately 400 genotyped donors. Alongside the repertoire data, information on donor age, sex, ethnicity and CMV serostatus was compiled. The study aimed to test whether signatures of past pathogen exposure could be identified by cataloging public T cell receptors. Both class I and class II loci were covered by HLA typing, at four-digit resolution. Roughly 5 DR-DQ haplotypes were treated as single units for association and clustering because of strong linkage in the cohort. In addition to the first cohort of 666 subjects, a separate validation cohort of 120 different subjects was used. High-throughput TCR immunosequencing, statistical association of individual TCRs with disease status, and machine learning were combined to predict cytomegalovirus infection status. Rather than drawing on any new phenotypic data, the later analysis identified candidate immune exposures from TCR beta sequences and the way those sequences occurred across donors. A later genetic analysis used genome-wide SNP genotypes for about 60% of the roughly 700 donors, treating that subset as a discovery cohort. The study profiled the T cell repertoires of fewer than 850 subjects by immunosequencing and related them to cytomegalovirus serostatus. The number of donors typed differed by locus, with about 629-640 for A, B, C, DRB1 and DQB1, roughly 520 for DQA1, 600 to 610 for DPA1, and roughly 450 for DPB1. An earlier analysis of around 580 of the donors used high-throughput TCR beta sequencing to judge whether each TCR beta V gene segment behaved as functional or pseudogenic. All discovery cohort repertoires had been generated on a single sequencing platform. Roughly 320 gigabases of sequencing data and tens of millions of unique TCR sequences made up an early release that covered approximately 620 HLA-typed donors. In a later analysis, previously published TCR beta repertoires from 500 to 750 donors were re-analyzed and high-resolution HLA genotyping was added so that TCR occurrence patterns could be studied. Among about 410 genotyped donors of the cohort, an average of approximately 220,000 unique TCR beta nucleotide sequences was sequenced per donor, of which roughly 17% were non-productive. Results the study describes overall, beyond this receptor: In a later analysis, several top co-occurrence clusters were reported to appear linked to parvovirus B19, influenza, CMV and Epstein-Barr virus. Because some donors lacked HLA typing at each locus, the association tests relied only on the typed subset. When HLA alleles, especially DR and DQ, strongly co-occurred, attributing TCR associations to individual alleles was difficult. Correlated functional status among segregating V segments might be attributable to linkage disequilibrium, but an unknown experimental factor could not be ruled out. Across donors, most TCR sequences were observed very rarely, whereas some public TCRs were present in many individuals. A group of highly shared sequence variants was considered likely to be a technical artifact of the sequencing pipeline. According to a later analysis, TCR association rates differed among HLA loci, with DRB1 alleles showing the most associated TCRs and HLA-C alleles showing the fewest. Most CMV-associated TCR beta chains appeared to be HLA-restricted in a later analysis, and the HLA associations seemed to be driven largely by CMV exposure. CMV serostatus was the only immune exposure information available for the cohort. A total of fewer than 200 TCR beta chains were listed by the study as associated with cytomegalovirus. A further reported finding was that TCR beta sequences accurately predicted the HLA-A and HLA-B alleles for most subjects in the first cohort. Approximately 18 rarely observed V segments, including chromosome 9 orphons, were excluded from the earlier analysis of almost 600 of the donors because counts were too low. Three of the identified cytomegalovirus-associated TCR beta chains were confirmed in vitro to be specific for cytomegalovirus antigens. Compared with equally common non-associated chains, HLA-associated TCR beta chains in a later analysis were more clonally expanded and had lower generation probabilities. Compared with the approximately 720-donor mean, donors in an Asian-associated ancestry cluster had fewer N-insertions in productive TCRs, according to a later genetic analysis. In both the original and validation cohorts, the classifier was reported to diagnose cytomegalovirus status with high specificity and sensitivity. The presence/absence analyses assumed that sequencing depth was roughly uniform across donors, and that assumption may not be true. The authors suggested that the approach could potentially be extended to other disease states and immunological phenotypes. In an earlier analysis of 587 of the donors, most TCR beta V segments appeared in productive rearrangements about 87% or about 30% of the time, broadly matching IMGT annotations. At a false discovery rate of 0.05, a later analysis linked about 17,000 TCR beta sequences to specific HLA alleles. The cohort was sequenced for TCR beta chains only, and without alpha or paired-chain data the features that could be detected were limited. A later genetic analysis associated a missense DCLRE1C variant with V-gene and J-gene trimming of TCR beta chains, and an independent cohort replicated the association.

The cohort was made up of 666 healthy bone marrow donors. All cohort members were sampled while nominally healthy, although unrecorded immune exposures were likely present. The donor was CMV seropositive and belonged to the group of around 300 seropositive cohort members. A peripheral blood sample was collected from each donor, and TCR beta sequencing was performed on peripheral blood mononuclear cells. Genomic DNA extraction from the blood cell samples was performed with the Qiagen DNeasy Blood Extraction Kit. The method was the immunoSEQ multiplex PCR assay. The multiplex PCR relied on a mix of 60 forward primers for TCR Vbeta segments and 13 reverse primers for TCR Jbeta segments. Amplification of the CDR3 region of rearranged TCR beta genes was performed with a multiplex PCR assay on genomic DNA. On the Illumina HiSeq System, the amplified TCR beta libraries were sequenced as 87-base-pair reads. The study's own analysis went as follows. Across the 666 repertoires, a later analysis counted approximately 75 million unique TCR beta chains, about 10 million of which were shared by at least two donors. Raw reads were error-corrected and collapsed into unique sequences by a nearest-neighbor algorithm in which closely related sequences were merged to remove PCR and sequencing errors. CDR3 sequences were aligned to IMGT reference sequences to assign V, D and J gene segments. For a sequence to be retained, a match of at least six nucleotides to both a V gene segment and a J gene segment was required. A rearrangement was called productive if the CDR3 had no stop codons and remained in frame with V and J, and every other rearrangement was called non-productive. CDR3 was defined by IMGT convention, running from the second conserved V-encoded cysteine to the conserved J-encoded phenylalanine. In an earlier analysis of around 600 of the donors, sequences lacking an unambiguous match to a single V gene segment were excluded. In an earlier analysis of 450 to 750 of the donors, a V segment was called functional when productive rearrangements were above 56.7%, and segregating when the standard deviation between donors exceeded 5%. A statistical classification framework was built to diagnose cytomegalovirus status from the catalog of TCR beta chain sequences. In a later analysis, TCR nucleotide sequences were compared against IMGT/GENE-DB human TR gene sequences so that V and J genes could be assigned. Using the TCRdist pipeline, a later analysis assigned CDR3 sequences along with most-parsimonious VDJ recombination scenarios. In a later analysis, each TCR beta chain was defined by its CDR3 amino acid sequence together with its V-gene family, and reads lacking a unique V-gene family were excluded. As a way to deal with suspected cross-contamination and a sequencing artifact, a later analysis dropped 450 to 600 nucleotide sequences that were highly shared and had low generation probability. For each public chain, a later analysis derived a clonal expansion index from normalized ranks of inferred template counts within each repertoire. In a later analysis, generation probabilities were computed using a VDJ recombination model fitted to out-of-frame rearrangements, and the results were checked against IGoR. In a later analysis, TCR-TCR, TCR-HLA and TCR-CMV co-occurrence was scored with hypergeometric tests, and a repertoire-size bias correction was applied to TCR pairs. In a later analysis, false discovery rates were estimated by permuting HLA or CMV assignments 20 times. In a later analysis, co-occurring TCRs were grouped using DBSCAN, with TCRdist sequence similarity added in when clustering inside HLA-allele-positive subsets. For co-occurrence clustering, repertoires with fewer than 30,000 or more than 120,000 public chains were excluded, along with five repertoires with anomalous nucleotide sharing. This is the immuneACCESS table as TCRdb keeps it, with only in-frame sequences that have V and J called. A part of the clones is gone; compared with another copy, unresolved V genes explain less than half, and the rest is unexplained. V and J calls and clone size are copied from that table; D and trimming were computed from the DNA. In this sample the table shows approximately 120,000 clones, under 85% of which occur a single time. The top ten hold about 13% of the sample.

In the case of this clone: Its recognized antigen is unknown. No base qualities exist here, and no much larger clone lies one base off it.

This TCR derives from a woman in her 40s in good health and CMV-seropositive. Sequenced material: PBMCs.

CDR3 reads: CASRRQGYEQYF. The DNA sequence follows: TGTGCCAGCAGGAGACAGGGTTACGAGCAGTACTTC. The sequence links TRBV7-9 to TRBJ2-7, and TRBD1 aligns with 7 junction nucleotides. From cysteine to phenylalanine, the CDR3 is 12 amino acids long. Only the CDR3 region is kept as DNA, spanning 36 bases read in frame from base 1. Trimmed from V: 6 bases; trimmed from J: 4 bases; junction bases lacking a gene match: 3. In the germline V gene (reference sequence), CDR1 corresponds to SEHNR and CDR2 to FQNEAQ.